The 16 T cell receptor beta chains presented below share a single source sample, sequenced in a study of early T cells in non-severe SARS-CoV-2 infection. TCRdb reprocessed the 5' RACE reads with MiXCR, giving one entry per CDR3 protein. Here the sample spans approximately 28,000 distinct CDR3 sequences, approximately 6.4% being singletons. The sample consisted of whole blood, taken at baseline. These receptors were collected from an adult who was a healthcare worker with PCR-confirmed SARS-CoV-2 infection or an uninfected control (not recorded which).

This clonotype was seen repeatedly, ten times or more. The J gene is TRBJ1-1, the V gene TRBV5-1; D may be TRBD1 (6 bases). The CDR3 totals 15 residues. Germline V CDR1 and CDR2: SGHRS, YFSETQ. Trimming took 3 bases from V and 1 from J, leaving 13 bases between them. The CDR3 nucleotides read TGCGCCAGCAGCTACCTGGGACACCAGAACACTGAAGCTTTCTTT. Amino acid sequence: CASSYLGHQNTEAFF.

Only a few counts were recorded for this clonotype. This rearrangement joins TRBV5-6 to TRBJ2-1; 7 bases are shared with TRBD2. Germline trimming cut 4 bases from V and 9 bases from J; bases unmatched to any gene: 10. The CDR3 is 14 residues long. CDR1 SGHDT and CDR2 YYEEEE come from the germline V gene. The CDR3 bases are TGTGCCAGCAGCAGGGGACTCACGGGGGGTGAGCAGTTCTTC. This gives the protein CASSRGLTGGEQFF.

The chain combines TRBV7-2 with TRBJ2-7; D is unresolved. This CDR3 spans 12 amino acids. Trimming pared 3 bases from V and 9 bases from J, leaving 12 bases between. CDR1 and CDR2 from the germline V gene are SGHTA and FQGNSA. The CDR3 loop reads CASSFVRPPQYF. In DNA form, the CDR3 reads TGTGCCAGCAGCTTCGTCCGGCCGCCGCAGTACTTC.

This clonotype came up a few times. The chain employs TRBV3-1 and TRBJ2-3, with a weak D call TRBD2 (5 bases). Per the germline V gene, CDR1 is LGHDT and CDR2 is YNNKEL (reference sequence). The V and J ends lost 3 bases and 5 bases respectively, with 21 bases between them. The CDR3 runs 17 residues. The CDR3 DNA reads TGTGCCAGCAGCCAGAGGGCTGGCGGCCCCCTGGGAGATACGCAGTATTTT. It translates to CASSQRAGGPLGDTQYF.

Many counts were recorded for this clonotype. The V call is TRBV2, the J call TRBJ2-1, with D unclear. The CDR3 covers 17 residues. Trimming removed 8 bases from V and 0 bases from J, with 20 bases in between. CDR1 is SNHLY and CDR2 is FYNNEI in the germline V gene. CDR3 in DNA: TGTGCCAGCTTACCTCGGAATGGCGGCAGCTCCTACAATGAGCAGTTCTTC. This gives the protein CASLPRNGGSSYNEQFF.

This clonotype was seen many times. CDR3 region: CSAREGQMTYGYTF. In DNA form, the CDR3 reads TGCAGTGCTAGAGAGGGACAGATGACGTATGGCTACACCTTC. The chain employs TRBV20-1 and TRBJ1-2, with 7 bases lining up with TRBD1. This CDR3 contains 14 residues. V dropped 0 bases and J dropped 5; count of bases not matched to a gene: 6. CDR1 DFQATT and CDR2 SNEGSKA come from the germline V gene (reference sequence).

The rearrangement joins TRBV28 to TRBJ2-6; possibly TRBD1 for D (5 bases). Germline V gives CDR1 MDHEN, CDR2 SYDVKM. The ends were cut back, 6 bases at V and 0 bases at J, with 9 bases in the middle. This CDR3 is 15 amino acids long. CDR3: CASSLQGSGANVLTF. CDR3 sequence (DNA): TGTGCCAGCAGCCTTCAGGGCTCTGGGGCCAACGTCCTGACTTTC.

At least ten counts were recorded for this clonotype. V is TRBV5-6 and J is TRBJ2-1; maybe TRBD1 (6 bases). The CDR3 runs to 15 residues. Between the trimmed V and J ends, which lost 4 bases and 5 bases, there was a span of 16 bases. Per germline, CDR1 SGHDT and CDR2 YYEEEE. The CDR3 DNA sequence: TGTGCCAGCAGCGCGAACCGGGACACGGACAATGAGCAGTTCTTC. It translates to CASSANRDTDNEQFF. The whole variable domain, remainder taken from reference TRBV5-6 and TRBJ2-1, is DAGVTQSPTHLIKTRGQQVTLRCSPKSGHDTVSWYQQALGQGPQFIFQYYEEEERQRGNFPDRFSGHQFPNYSSELNVNALLLGDSALYLCASSANRDTDNEQFFGPGTRLTVL.

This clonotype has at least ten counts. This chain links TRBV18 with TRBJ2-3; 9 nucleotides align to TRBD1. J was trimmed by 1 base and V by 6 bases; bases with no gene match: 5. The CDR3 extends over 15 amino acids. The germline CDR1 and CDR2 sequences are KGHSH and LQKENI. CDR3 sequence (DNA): TGTGCCAGCTCCAGGGACAGGGCGGGCACAGATACGCAGTATTTT. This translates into CASSRDRAGTDTQYF.

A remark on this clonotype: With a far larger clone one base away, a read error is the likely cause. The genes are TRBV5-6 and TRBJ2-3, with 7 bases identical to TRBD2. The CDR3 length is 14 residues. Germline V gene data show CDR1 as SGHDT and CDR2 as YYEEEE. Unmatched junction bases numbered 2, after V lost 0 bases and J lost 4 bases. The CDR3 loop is CASSLGRGADTQYF. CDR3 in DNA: TGTGCCAGCAGCTTGGGACGGGGGGCAGATACGCAGTATTTT.

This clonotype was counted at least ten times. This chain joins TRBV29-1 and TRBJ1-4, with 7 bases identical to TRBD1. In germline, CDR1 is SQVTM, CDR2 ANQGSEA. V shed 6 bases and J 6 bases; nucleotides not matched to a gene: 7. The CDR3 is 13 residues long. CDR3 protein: CSVWTGGHEKLFF. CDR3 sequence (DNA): TGCAGCGTCTGGACAGGTGGACATGAAAAACTGTTTTTT. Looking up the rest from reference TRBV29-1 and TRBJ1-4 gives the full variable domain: SAVISQKPSRDICQRGTSLTIQCQVDSQVTMMFWYRQQPGQSLTLIATANQGSEATYESGFVIDKFPISRPNLTFSTLTVSNMSPEDSSIYLCSVWTGGHEKLFFGSGTQLSVL.

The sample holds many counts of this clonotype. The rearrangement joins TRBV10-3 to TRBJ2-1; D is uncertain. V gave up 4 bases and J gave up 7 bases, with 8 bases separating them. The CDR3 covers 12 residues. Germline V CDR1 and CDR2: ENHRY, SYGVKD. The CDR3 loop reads CAISVLANEQFF. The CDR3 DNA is TGTGCCATCAGTGTTCTGGCGAATGAGCAGTTCTTC.

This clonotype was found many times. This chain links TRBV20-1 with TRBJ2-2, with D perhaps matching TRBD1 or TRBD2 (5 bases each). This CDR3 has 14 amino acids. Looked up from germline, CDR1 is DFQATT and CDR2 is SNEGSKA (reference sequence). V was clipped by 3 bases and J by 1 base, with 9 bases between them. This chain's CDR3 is CSARPGRNTGELFF. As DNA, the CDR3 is TGCAGTGCTAGGCCGGGGCGGAACACCGGGGAGCTGTTTTTT.

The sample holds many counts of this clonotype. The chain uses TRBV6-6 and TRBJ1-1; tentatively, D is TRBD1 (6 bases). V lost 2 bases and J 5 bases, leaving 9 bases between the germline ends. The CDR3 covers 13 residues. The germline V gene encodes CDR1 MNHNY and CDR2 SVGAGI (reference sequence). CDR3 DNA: TGTGCCAGCAGTTACCAGGGGATGACTGAAGCTTTCTTT. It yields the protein CASSYQGMTEAFF.

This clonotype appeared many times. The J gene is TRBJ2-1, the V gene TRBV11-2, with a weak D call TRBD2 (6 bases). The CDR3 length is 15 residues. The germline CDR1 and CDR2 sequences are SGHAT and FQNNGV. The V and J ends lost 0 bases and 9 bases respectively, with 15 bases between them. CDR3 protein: CASSLDPGRGVEQFF. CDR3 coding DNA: TGTGCCAGCAGCTTAGACCCCGGGAGAGGGGTTGAGCAGTTCTTC.

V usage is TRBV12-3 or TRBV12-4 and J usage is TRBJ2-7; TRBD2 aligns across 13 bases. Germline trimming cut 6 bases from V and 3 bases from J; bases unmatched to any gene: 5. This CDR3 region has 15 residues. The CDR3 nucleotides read TGTGCCAGCAGGCGGACTAGCGGGAGACTCTACGAGCAGTACTTC. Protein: CASRRTSGRLYEQYF.